This entry lists 15 T cell receptor beta chains sequenced from one sample in a study of cytomegalovirus exposure and HLA in healthy donors. Primers included in the PCR were 60 Vbeta and 13 Jbeta primers. The method was immunoSEQ multiplex PCR; TCRdb's version includes in-frame clones alone and lacks a portion of them. The repertoire consists of some 120,000 clones, with 80% occurring once and the leading ten covering 3% to 4%. Sequenced input: PBMCs. The receptors here all came from a male donor in good health and CMV-seronegative.

The chain couples TRBV6-5 to TRBJ1-1, with TRBD1 matching over 10 bases. CDR1 is MNHEY and CDR2 is SVGAGI in the germline V gene. J lost 7 bases, V lost 2 bases, and 10 bases had no gene match. The CDR3 covers 16 residues. The DNA of the CDR3 is TGTGCCAGCAGTTACACCGGGACAGGGGAGTTCGGTGAAGCTTTCTTT. It translates to CASSYTGTGEFGEAFF.

The chain carries TRBV6-4 and TRBJ2-1; 9 bases agree with TRBD2. CDR1 is MRHNA, CDR2 SNTAGT, per germline. Germline trimming cut 3 bases from V and 11 bases from J; bases unmatched to any gene: 8. The CDR3 loop spans 14 amino acids. CDR3 DNA sequence: TGTGCCAGCAGTGATGGTAGCGGGAGCTTTAAGCAGTTCTTC. Translation: CASSDGSGSFKQFF.

This clone was counted a single time. Other nucleotide sequences from this sample produce the same CDR3. V usage is TRBV18 and J usage is TRBJ1-5, with TRBD1 matching over 8 bases. Germline assignment: CDR1 KGHSH and CDR2 LQKENI. CDR3 length equals 14 residues. The trim removed 2 bases at V and 5 bases at J, leaving 2 bases unmatched. The CDR3 region is CASSPSGGDQPQHF. The CDR3 DNA is TGTGCCAGCTCACCATCAGGGGGCGATCAGCCCCAGCATTTT. Together with reference TRBV18 and TRBJ1-5, the CDR3 gives the full variable domain: NAGVMQNPRHLVRRRGQEARLRCSPMKGHSHVYWYRQLPEEGLKFMVYLQKENIIDESGMPKERFSAEFPKEGPSILRIQQVVRGDSAAYFCASSPSGGDQPQHFGDGTRLSIL.

The CDR3 loop is CASSSVGRLAAAFF. CDR3 DNA sequence: TGTGCCAGCAGCTCCGTAGGGCGGCTAGCGGCGGCTTTCTTT. The chain uses TRBV13 and TRBJ1-1; no clear D. Trimming took 4 bases from V and 11 from J, leaving 20 bases between them. The CDR3 is made up of 14 amino acids. From germline, CDR1 is PRHDT and CDR2 FYEKMQ (reference sequence).

This clone was found once. This chain connects TRBV27 to TRBJ2-7; D not certain. This CDR3 spans 12 amino acids. The germline V gene encodes CDR1 MNHEY and CDR2 SMNVEV (reference sequence). Trimming removed 5 bases from V and 6 bases from J, with 11 bases in between. In nucleotides, the CDR3 is TGTGCCAGCAGTGATCTAGTGAGCGAGCAGTACTTC. Translating gives CASSDLVSEQYF.

V usage is TRBV6-5 and J usage is TRBJ1-2; D unresolved. CDR1 is MNHEY and CDR2 is SVGAGI in the germline V gene. The germline V and J ends were trimmed by 5 bases and 4 bases, with 8 bases remaining between them. This CDR3 spans 12 amino acids. This CDR3 reads CASSEAVYGYTF. For the CDR3, the DNA is TGTGCCAGCAGTGAAGCGGTCTATGGCTACACCTTC.

This CDR3 is CASSLGQENTEAFF. The CDR3 coding sequence is TGTGCCAGCAGCCTGGGACAGGAGAACACTGAAGCTTTCTTT. The chain employs TRBV6-7 and TRBJ1-1; 8 nucleotides align to TRBD1. TRBV6-7 is recorded as an ORF, its role being uncertain. V shed 6 bases and J 1 base; nucleotides not matched to a gene: 4. The CDR3 is 14 amino acids.

J is TRBJ2-1 and V is TRBV6-1; TRBD1 agrees at 9 bases. The CDR3 contains 15 residues. J gave up 9 bases and V 6 bases, and 12 bases lay outside the gene matches. Germline loops: CDR1 MNHNS, CDR2 SASEGT. The CDR3 loop is CASRQYRGQGGEQFF. The CDR3 DNA follows: TGTGCCAGCAGGCAATACAGGGGGCAAGGGGGTGAGCAGTTCTTC.

This clone was found once. The chain recombines TRBV30 with TRBJ2-5, with unresolved D. V lost 0 bases and J 2 bases, leaving 10 bases between the germline ends. The germline V gene has CDR1 GTSNPN and CDR2 SVGIG (reference sequence). The CDR3 runs to 14 residues. The CDR3 DNA sequence: TGTGCCTGGAGTGTATCGGCGGTGCAAGAGACCCAGTACTTC. Translated: CAWSVSAVQETQYF. The complete variable domain, with remaining parts taken from reference TRBV30 and TRBJ2-5, reads SQTIHQWPATLVQPVGSPLSLECTVEGTSNPNLYWYRQAAGRGLQLLFYSVGIGQISSEVPQNLSASRPQDRQFILSSKKLLLSDSGFYLCAWSVSAVQETQYFGPGTRLLVL.

The genes are TRBV7-2 and TRBJ1-6, with 10 bases that match TRBD1. The CDR3 length is 17 residues. The ends lost 4 bases at V and 7 bases at J; junction bases unmatched: 10. Germline V gives CDR1 SGHTA, CDR2 FQGNSA. The CDR3 nucleotides are TGTGCCAGCAGCTCACACCCGCGACAGGGGGCGAATTCACCCCTCCACTTT. It encodes CASSSHPRQGANSPLHF.

The chain employs TRBV11-2 and TRBJ1-1; 9 nucleotides line up with TRBD1. Germline-derived CDR1 and CDR2 are SGHAT and FQNNGV. CDR3 length: 15 amino acids. Trimming took 5 bases from V and 0 from J; bases not matched to a gene: 4. CDR3 DNA: TGTGCCAGCAGCCCAGGACAGGGGTTGAACACTGAAGCTTTCTTT. Its protein is CASSPGQGLNTEAFF. Using reference TRBV11-2 and TRBJ1-1 for the parts outside the CDR3, the full variable domain is EAGVAQSPRYKIIEKRQSVAFWCNPISGHATLYWYQQILGQGPKLLIQFQNNGVVDDSQLPKDRFSAERLKGVDSTLKIQPAKLEDSAVYLCASSPGQGLNTEAFFGQGTRLTVV.

This chain joins TRBV10-3 and TRBJ2-7; 9 nucleotides agree with TRBD1. V shed 2 bases, J shed 7 bases, and the junction held 6 bases outside the gene matches. The CDR3 loop spans 14 amino acids. Germline assignment: CDR1 ENHRY and CDR2 SYGVKD. CDR3: CAISEDRGGGEQYF. The CDR3 coding sequence is TGTGCCATCAGTGAGGACAGGGGGGGTGGGGAGCAGTACTTC.

This chain connects TRBV29-1 to TRBJ2-1, with D maybe TRBD2 (6 bases). CDR3 size: 15 residues. Germline V CDR1 and CDR2: SQVTM, ANQGSEA. Trimming removed 6 bases from V and 0 bases from J, with 15 bases in between. The CDR3 here is CSVWGLSSSYNEQFF. The DNA for the CDR3 is TGCAGCGTATGGGGACTCTCGAGCTCCTACAATGAGCAGTTCTTC.

The V call is TRBV7-2, the J call TRBJ2-1, with 11 bases matching TRBD1. The CDR3 totals 15 residues. Germline CDR1 is SGHTA and CDR2 is FQGNSA. The V segment lost 4 bases and the J segment 4 bases; nucleotides outside the gene matches: 3. In nucleotides, the CDR3 is TGTGCCAGCAGCTCGGACAGGGGGCCGTACAATGAGCAGTTCTTC. Amino acid sequence: CASSSDRGPYNEQFF.

In its sample, this clone was seen once. One junction end disagrees with the germline gene, perhaps due to a read error. The chain employs TRBV7-9 and TRBJ2-7; 10 nucleotides align to TRBD1. The CDR3 is 16 amino acids. The germline V gene encodes CDR1 SEHNR and CDR2 FQNEAQ (reference sequence). The CDR3 DNA follows: TGTTCCAGCAGCCCACGTAACGGGACAGGGGAGAAGGAGCAGTACTTC. Protein: CSSSPRNGTGEKEQYF.